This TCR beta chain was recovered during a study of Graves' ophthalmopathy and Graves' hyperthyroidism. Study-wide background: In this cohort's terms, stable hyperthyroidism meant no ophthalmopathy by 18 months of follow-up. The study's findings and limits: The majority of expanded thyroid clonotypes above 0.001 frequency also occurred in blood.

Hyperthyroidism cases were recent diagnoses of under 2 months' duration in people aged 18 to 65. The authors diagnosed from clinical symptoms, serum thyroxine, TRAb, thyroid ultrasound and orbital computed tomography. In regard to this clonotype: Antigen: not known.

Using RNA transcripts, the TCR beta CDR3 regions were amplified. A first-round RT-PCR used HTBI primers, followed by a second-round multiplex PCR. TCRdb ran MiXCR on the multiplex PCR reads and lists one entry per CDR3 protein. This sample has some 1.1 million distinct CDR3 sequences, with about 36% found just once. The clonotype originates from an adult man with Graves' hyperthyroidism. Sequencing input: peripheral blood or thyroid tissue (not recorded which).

CDR3: CASTQVGGTGEQYF. Here the CDR3 DNA reads TGCGCCAGCACCCAGGTAGGGGGGACGGGCGAGCAGTACTTC. The rearrangement uses TRBV5-1 and TRBJ2-7; D tentatively reads TRBD1 or TRBD2 (6 bases each). The CDR3 contains 14 residues. The germline V gene encodes CDR1 SGHRS and CDR2 YFSETQ. V dropped 6 bases and J dropped 6 bases, with 19 bases sitting between them.